Following are 20 T cell receptor beta chains from one sample sequenced in a study of blood T cell repertoires in COVID-19. TCRdb's table, derived via immunoSEQ multiplex PCR, lists solely in-frame clones and lacks some. The data hold about 21,000 clones, with about 83% observed a single time. Sequencing was carried out using peripheral blood. These receptors all come from a human donor in a cohort sampled during active COVID-19.

The chain joins TRBV18 to TRBJ1-4; 10 nucleotides match TRBD1. From germline, CDR1 is KGHSH and CDR2 LQKENI. The CDR3 runs 15 residues. V lost 5 bases to trimming and J lost 6 bases; unmatched junction nucleotides: 6. The DNA for the CDR3 is TGTGCCAGCTCAAGGGGACAGGGGTCGTATGAAAAACTGTTTTTT. This codes for CASSRGQGSYEKLFF.

The genes are TRBV30 and TRBJ1-2; tentatively, D is TRBD1 (6 bases). Germline CDR1 and CDR2: GTSNPN and SVGIG (reference sequence). The CDR3 loop spans 14 amino acids. V lost 3 bases and J 5 bases, leaving 16 bases between the germline ends. Here the CDR3 DNA reads TGTGCCTGGAGAGCGCGGGGGCCGTCATATGGCTACACCTTC. This encodes CAWRARGPSYGYTF. The whole variable domain, filled in from reference TRBV30 and TRBJ1-2, reads SQTIHQWPATLVQPVGSPLSLECTVEGTSNPNLYWYRQAAGRGLQLLFYSVGIGQISSEVPQNLSASRPQDRQFILSSKKLLLSDSGFYLCAWRARGPSYGYTFGSGTRLTVV.

V is TRBV5-4 and J is TRBJ2-1; possibly TRBD2 for D (6 bases). V dropped 4 bases and J dropped 10 bases, with 12 bases sitting between them. Germline-derived CDR1 and CDR2 are SGHNT and YYREEE (reference sequence). This CDR3 region has 12 residues. The CDR3 DNA sequence: TGTGCCAGCAGCCCAACTAGCCGAGAGCAGTTCTTC. This codes for CASSPTSREQFF.

This chain uses TRBV10-2 with TRBJ1-5; 8 bases are a match to TRBD1. The J segment lost 7 bases and the V segment lost 8 bases, leaving 4 bases of the junction unmatched. Germline-derived CDR1 and CDR2 are WSHSY and SAAADI. The CDR3 is 12 amino acids. The CDR3 is CASSGGWQPQHF. As DNA, the CDR3 is TGCGCCAGCTCAGGGGGCTGGCAGCCCCAGCATTTT.

This clone was recorded once. This chain uses TRBV29-1 with TRBJ1-2, with D unclear. The V end was cut by 4 bases, the J end by 3 bases, with 21 bases between. Germline-derived CDR1 and CDR2 are SQVTM and ANQGSEA. This CDR3 has 16 amino acids. As DNA, the CDR3 is TGCAGCGTTGTGAATCCGGTCGGAACGCGGGACTATGGCTACACCTTC. Its protein is CSVVNPVGTRDYGYTF. Full variable domain (remainder filled in from reference TRBV29-1 and TRBJ1-2): SAVISQKPSRDICQRGTSLTIQCQVDSQVTMMFWYRQQPGQSLTLIATANQGSEATYESGFVIDKFPISRPNLTFSTLTVSNMSPEDSSIYLCSVVNPVGTRDYGYTFGSGTRLTVV.

The chain uses TRBV28 and TRBJ1-6, with TRBD1 matching over 7 bases. CDR3 length: 14 amino acids. The germline V gene encodes CDR1 MDHEN and CDR2 SYDVKM. The trim removed 10 bases at V and 5 bases at J, leaving 8 bases unmatched. The CDR3 sequence: CATSVGQNNSPLHF. DNA for the CDR3: TGTGCCACCTCGGTGGGACAGAATAATTCACCCCTCCACTTT.

V is TRBV28 and J is TRBJ1-2, with a tentative D call TRBD1 (5 bases). This CDR3 comprises 16 residues. Trimming stripped 5 bases from V and 4 bases from J, with 20 bases between. Germline V gene sequence: CDR1 MDHEN, CDR2 SYDVKM. DNA of the CDR3: TGTGCCAGCAGTGTTGGCGGACAAACAACCCCCTATGGCTACACCTTC. Amino acid sequence: CASSVGGQTTPYGYTF.

V gene TRBV2 combines with J gene TRBJ1-1, with a tentative D call TRBD1 (5 bases). Germline CDR1 reads SNHLY; CDR2 reads FYNNEI. V lost 8 bases and J lost 0, with 10 bases in between. This CDR3 contains 13 residues. CDR3 protein: CASSRQMNTEAFF. CDR3 sequence (DNA): TGTGCCAGCTCGAGACAGATGAACACTGAAGCTTTCTTT.

This chain links TRBV4-3 with TRBJ1-2, with a tentative D call TRBD1 (6 bases). Trimming pared 3 bases from V and 8 bases from J, leaving 19 bases between. Germline CDR1 LGHNA, CDR2 YSLEER. The CDR3 loop spans 15 amino acids. Written as DNA, the CDR3 is TGCGCCAGCAGCCATACGGTGGGGCAGGGGAGAGGCTACACCTTC. Translated, it gives CASSHTVGQGRGYTF.

The chain employs TRBV7-8 and TRBJ1-1; D is perhaps TRBD1 (5 bases). The CDR3 has 12 amino acids. The germline V gene has CDR1 SGHVS and CDR2 FQNEAQ. V dropped 5 bases and J dropped 7 bases, with 11 bases sitting between them. The CDR3 reads CASSLRGSEAFF. Here the CDR3 DNA reads TGTGCCAGCAGCCTTAGGGGAAGTGAAGCTTTCTTT.

J is TRBJ2-7 and V is TRBV6-5; 10 nucleotides align to TRBD2. The CDR3 loop spans 14 amino acids. Losses at the gene ends were 6 bases for V and 7 bases for J; bases not matched to a gene: 9. In germline, CDR1 is MNHEY, CDR2 SVGAGI. CDR3 region: CASRSGTSALEQYF. The CDR3 nucleotides are TGTGCCAGCAGGTCCGGGACTAGCGCCCTTGAGCAGTACTTC.

V gene TRBV6-1 combines with J gene TRBJ1-6; TRBD1 is a possible D gene (5 bases). Germline values: CDR1 MNHNS, CDR2 SASEGT. V was pared by 1 base and J by 14 bases, with 15 bases between. This CDR3 has 14 amino acids. For the CDR3, the DNA is TGTGCCAGCAGTGAAGAAAGTAGGGGTGTCACCCTCCACTTT. Translated, it gives CASSEESRGVTLHF.

The chain is built from TRBV2 and TRBJ1-1; 7 bases match TRBD1. V lost 3 bases and J lost 7; bases outside the gene matches: 2. The CDR3 runs 12 residues. The germline CDR1 and CDR2 sequences are SNHLY and FYNNEI. Written as DNA, the CDR3 is TGTGCCAGCAGTGACGACAGGGTTGAAGCTTTCTTT. Translating gives CASSDDRVEAFF. The whole variable domain, remainder taken from reference TRBV2 and TRBJ1-1, is EPEVTQTPSHQVTQMGQEVILRCVPISNHLYFYWYRQILGQKVEFLVSFYNNEISEKSEIFDDQFSVERPDGSNFTLKIRSTKLEDSAMYFCASSDDRVEAFFGQGTRLTVV.

This chain uses TRBV10-2 with TRBJ2-2, with D tentatively TRBD1 (6 bases). Germline CDR1 and CDR2: WSHSY and SAAADI. The CDR3 is 14 amino acids. V dropped 7 bases and J dropped 3 bases, with 12 bases sitting between them. CDR3 sequence: CASTRPGDTGELFF. The CDR3, as DNA: TGCGCCAGCACCCGTCCAGGGGACACCGGGGAGCTGTTTTTT.

CDR3 bases: TGTGCCAGCAGCACGGGACAGGGCTCCTACAATGAGCAGTTCTTC. It specifies CASSTGQGSYNEQFF. V usage is TRBV7-3 and J usage is TRBJ2-1; 9 bases match TRBD1. CDR1 and CDR2 from the germline V gene are SGHTA and FQGTGA. Germline trimming cut 5 bases from V and 0 bases from J; bases unmatched to any gene: 2. CDR3 length equals 15 residues. The variable domain in full, completed from reference TRBV7-3 and TRBJ2-1, reads GAGVSQTPSNKVTEKGKYVELRCDPISGHTALYWYRQSLGQGPEFLIYFQGTGAADDSGLPNDRFFAVRPEGSVSTLKIQRTERGDSAVYLCASSTGQGSYNEQFFGPGTRLTVL.

The chain links TRBV7-9 to TRBJ2-5; TRBD2 is a possible D gene (6 bases). V was trimmed by 6 bases and J by 2 bases, leaving 13 bases between them. CDR1 SEHNR and CDR2 FQNEAQ come from the germline V gene (reference sequence). CDR3 length: 14 amino acids. The chain's CDR3 is CASSFSGSQETQYF. CDR3 sequence (DNA): TGTGCCAGCAGTTTTTCCGGGAGTCAAGAGACCCAGTACTTC.

The rearrangement uses TRBV5-4 and TRBJ2-6; a possible D gene is TRBD1 (6 bases). The CDR3 is made up of 16 amino acids. Germline V CDR1 and CDR2: SGHNT, YYREEE (reference sequence). Trimming took 3 bases from V and 5 from J, leaving 15 bases between them. The CDR3 DNA reads TGTGCCAGCAGCTCGGACAGCCTACGTAGGGCCAACGTCCTGACTTTC. This sequence encodes CASSSDSLRRANVLTF.

The chain has TRBV19 and TRBJ1-2, with D possibly matching TRBD1 (5 bases). The CDR3 consists of 13 residues. V lost 5 bases and J lost 0, with 7 bases in between. Germline-derived CDR1 and CDR2 are LNHDA and SQIVND (reference sequence). The CDR3 bases are TGTGCCAGTAGTTCCAGGGCTAACTATGGCTACACCTTC. Encoded protein: CASSSRANYGYTF.

The V and J genes are TRBV28 and TRBJ2-1, with 9 bases fitting TRBD2. Germline loops: CDR1 MDHEN, CDR2 SYDVKM. After removal of 6 bases from V and 13 bases from J, the junction contained 7 bases not matched to a gene. CDR3 length equals 12 residues. The CDR3 DNA reads TGTGCCAGCAGGCGGGGGGGACCTGGCCAGTTCTTC. This sequence encodes CASRRGGPGQFF.

This clone has a handful of counts. The V and J genes are TRBV5-1 and TRBJ2-5; TRBD2 agrees at 10 bases. This CDR3 comprises 15 residues. V lost 2 bases to trimming and J lost 2 bases; unmatched junction nucleotides: 3. Germline CDR1 reads SGHRS; CDR2 reads YFSETQ. CDR3 nucleotide sequence: TGCGCCAGCAGCTTAACTAGCGGGGTGCAAGAGACCCAGTACTTC. As protein: CASSLTSGVQETQYF. Supplemented by reference TRBV5-1 and TRBJ2-5, the full variable domain reads KAGVTQTPRYLIKTRGQQVTLSCSPISGHRSVSWYQQTPGQGLQFLFEYFSETQRNKGNFPGRFSGRQFSNSRSEMNVSTLELGDSALYLCASSLTSGVQETQYFGPGTRLLVL.